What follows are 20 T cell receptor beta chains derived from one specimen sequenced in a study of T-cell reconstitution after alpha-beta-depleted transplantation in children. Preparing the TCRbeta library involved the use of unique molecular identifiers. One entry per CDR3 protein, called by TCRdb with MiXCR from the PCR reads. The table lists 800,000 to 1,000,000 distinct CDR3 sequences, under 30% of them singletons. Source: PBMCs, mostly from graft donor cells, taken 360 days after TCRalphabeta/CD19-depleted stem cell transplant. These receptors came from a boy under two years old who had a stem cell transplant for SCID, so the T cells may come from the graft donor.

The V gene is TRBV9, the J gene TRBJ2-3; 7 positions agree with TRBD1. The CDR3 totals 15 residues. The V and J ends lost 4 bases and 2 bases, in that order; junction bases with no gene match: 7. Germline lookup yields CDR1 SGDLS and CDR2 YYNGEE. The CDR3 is CASSNRTGSTDTQYF. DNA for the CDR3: TGTGCCAGCAGCAACCGGACAGGATCCACAGATACGCAGTATTTT.

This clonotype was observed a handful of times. CDR3 sequence reads: CASSTTSGADTQYF. The CDR3 bases are TGTGCCAGCAGTACTACTTCAGGGGCAGATACGCAGTATTTT. The V gene is TRBV6-5, the J gene TRBJ2-3; the D gene is possibly TRBD1 (6 bases). The CDR3 loop spans 14 amino acids. Per the germline V gene, CDR1 is MNHEY and CDR2 is SVGAGI. Trimming removed 5 bases from V and 4 bases from J, with 13 bases in between.

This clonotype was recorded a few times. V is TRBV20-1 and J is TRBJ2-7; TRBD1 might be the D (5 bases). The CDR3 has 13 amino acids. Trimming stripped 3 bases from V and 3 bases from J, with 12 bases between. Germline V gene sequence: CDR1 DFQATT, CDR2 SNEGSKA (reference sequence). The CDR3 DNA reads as TGCAGTGCTAGGGCAGGGATTGACTACGAGCAGTACTTC. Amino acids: CSARAGIDYEQYF.

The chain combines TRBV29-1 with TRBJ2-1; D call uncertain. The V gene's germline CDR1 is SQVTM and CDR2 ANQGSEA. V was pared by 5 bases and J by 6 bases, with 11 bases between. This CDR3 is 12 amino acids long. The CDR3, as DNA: TGCAGCGTTTCCGGGCCACCCAATGAGCAGTTCTTC. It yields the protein CSVSGPPNEQFF.

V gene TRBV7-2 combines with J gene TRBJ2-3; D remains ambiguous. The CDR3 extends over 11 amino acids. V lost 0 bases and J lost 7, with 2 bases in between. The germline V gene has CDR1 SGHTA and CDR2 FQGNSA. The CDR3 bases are TGTGCCAGCAGCTTAGCGAATACGCAGTATTTT. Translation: CASSLANTQYF.

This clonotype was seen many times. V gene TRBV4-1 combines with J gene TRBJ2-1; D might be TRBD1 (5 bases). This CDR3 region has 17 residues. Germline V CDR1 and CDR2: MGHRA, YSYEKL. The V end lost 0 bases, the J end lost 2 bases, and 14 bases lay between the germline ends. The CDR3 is CASSQEVGQNAYNEQFF. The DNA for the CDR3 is TGCGCCAGCAGCCAAGAGGTCGGACAAAACGCCTACAATGAGCAGTTCTTC.

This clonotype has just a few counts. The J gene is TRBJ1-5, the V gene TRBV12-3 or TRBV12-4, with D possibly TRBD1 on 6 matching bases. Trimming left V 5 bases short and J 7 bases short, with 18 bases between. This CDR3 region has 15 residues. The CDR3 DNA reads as TGTGCCAGCAGTCCTTACAGGGAGCGGGCACAGCCCCAGCATTTT. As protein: CASSPYRERAQPQHF.

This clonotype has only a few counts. CDR3 coding DNA: TGTGCCAGCAGTTTAAGGCCCGTAACATCGGGTCATCAGCCCCAGCATTTT. Translating it yields CASSLRPVTSGHQPQHF. The chain employs TRBV28 and TRBJ1-5, with D uncertain. V gave up 2 bases and J gave up 5 bases, with 19 bases separating them. Germline V gives CDR1 MDHEN, CDR2 SYDVKM. The CDR3 extends over 17 amino acids.

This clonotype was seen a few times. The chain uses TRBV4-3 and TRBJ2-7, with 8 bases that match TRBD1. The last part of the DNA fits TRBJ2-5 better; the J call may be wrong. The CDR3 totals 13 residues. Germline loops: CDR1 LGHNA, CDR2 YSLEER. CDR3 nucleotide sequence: TGCGCCAGCAGCCAATTCGGACAGGGGACCCAGTACTTC. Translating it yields CASSQFGQGTQYF.

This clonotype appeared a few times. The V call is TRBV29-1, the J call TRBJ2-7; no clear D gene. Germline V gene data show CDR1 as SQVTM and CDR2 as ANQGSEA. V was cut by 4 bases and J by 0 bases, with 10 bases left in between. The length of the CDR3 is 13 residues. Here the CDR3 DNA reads TGCAGCGTTGGCGGCGGAAGCTCCTACGAGCAGTACTTC. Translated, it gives CSVGGGSSYEQYF.

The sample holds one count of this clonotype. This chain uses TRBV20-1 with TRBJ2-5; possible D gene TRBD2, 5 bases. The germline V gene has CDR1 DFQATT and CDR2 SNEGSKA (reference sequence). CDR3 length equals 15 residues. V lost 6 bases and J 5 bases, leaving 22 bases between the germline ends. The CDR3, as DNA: TGCAGTGCGAGACCCCTACAGCTGGGCGGGGAGACCCAGTACTTC. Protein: CSARPLQLGGETQYF.

Here the CDR3 reads CASSNSTVNEQFF. The CDR3 DNA reads as TGTGCCAGCAGTAACTCGACAGTCAATGAGCAGTTCTTC. The chain carries TRBV12-3 or TRBV12-4 and TRBJ2-1; possibly TRBD1 for D (5 bases). The CDR3 consists of 13 residues. The V and J ends lost 5 bases and 6 bases respectively, with 11 bases between them.

CDR3 coding DNA: TGTGCCACCAGCAGAGATTTCGACGCCGATAGCAATCAGCCCCAGCATTTT. Translated: CATSRDFDADSNQPQHF. The rearrangement joins TRBV15 to TRBJ1-5; D unclear. The CDR3 runs to 17 residues. Germline CDR1 and CDR2: LNHNV and YYDKDF (reference sequence). The V and J ends lost 0 bases and 0 bases respectively, with 12 bases between them.

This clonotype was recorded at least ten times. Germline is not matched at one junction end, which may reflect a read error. The CDR3 bases are TGTGCCAGCAGCTTCGTAGATACGCAGTATTTT. Its translation: CASSFVDTQYF. The genes are TRBV5-1 and TRBJ2-3; D call uncertain. The CDR3 consists of 11 residues. Germline CDR1 reads SGHRS; CDR2 reads YFSETQ. Complete variable domain (other parts from reference TRBV5-1 and TRBJ2-3): KAGVTQTPRYLIKTRGQQVTLSCSPISGHRSVSWYQQTPGQGLQFLFEYFSETQRNKGNFPGRFSGRQFSNSRSEMNVSTLELGDSALYLCASSFVDTQYFGPGTRLTVL.

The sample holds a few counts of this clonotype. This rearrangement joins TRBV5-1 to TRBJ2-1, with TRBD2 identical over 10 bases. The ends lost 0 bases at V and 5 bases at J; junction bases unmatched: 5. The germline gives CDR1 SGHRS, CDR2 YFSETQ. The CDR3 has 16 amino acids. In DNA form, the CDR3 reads TGCGCCAGCAGCTTGGTTACAGCGGGGGGGAACAATGAGCAGTTCTTC. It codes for CASSLVTAGGNNEQFF.

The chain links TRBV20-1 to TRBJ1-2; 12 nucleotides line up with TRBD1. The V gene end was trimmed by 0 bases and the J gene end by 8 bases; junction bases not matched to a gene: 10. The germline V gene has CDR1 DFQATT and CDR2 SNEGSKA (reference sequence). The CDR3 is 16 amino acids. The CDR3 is CSAREDGTGGIGGYTF. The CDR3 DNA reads TGCAGTGCTAGAGAGGACGGGACAGGGGGCATAGGGGGCTACACCTTC.

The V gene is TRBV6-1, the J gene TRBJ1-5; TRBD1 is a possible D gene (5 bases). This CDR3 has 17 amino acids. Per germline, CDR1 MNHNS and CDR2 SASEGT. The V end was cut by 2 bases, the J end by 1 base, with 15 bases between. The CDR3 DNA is TGTGCCAGCAGTGAAATGAAGGGGTGGAGGAGCAATCAGCCCCAGCATTTT. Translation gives CASSEMKGWRSNQPQHF.

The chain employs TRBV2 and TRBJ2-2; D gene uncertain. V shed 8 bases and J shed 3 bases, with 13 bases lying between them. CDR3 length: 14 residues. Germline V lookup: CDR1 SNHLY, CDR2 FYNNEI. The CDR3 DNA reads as TGTGCCAGCGACGTGGGAACGGACACCGGGGAGCTGTTTTTT. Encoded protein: CASDVGTDTGELFF.

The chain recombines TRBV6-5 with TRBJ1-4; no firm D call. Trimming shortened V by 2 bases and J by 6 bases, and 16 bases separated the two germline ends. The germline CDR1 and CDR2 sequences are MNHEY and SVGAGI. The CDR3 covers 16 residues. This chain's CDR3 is CASSYVGPGVDEKLFF. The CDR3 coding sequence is TGTGCCAGCAGTTACGTTGGCCCCGGGGTGGATGAAAAACTGTTTTTT.

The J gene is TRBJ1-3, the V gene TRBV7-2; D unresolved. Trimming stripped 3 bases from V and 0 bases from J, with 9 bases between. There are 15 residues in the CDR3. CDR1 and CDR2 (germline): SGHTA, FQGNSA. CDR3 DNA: TGTGCCAGCAGCTTGAGCGCAGGCTCTGGAAACACCATATATTTT. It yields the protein CASSLSAGSGNTIYF. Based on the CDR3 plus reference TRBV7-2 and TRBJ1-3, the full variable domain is GAGVSQSPSNKVTEKGKDVELRCDPISGHTALYWYRQSLGQGLEFLIYFQGNSAPDKSGLPSDRFSAERTGGSVSTLTIQRTQQEDSAVYLCASSLSAGSGNTIYFGEGSWLTVV.